Below, 26 T cell receptor beta chains from the same sample are listed, as sequenced in a study of shared clonotypes between healthy human individuals. The protocol was immunoSEQ multiplex PCR, while the TCRdb copy is restricted to in-frame clones and leaves out a portion. This sample has 230,000 or so clones, with over 50% found just once. Specimen: memory CD4+ T cells sorted from blood. The subset was: CD45RA-negative fraction. These receptors were taken from a man aged 25 to 45 in good health.

The V gene is TRBV29-1, the J gene TRBJ2-7; 11 bases fit TRBD1. The CDR3 has 13 amino acids. The germline V gene encodes CDR1 SQVTM and CDR2 ANQGSEA. V dropped 3 bases and J dropped 5; count of bases not matched to a gene: 3. The CDR3 here is CSVDGTGGDEQYF. The CDR3 nucleotides are TGCAGCGTTGACGGGACAGGGGGAGACGAGCAGTACTTC.

This sequence joins TRBV11-2 and TRBJ2-7; D possibly uses TRBD1 or TRBD2 (5 bases each). V was clipped by 3 bases and J by 3 bases, with 12 bases between them. The CDR3 consists of 14 residues. The germline gives CDR1 SGHAT, CDR2 FQNNGV. CDR3 coding DNA: TGTGCCAGCAGCTTTGGGGGAACAGGCTACGAGCAGTACTTC. It specifies CASSFGGTGYEQYF. The complete variable domain, with remaining parts taken from reference TRBV11-2 and TRBJ2-7, reads EAGVAQSPRYKIIEKRQSVAFWCNPISGHATLYWYQQILGQGPKLLIQFQNNGVVDDSQLPKDRFSAERLKGVDSTLKIQPAKLEDSAVYLCASSFGGTGYEQYFGPGTRLTVT.

Written as DNA, the CDR3 is TGCGCCAGCAGCTTGGCCGTTGTGGGGAGACTAGCTGGGGATGAGCAGTTCTTC. It is translated as CASSLAVVGRLAGDEQFF. The rearrangement links TRBV5-1 to TRBJ2-1; 7 positions match TRBD2. V was pared by 0 bases and J by 8 bases, with 17 bases of the junction left unmatched. CDR1 SGHRS and CDR2 YFSETQ come from the germline V gene. The CDR3 spans 18 residues.

This rearrangement joins TRBV27 to TRBJ1-5; 7 positions agree with TRBD1. Germline assignment: CDR1 MNHEY and CDR2 SMNVEV (reference sequence). The junction had 7 bases not matched to a gene; V was cut back by 3 bases and J by 5 bases. This CDR3 region has 15 residues. The CDR3 sequence is CASSLRPGGDQPQHF. CDR3 sequence (DNA): TGTGCCAGCAGTTTGAGGCCAGGGGGAGATCAGCCCCAGCATTTT.

This chain connects TRBV18 to TRBJ2-7, with TRBD1 matching over 10 bases. Germline values: CDR1 KGHSH, CDR2 LQKENI. Germline trimming cut 6 bases from V and 4 bases from J; bases unmatched to any gene: 9. This CDR3 contains 15 residues. For the CDR3, the DNA is TGTGCCAGCTCCCTCGGGACAGGGGATAGGTACGAGCAGTACTTC. It specifies CASSLGTGDRYEQYF.

This rearrangement joins TRBV28 to TRBJ1-3, with 11 bases aligning to TRBD1. This CDR3 spans 18 amino acids. Germline assignment: CDR1 MDHEN and CDR2 SYDVKM. Germline trimming cut 6 bases from V and 2 bases from J; bases unmatched to any gene: 12. This chain's CDR3 is CASRGGQGASRAGNTIYF. The CDR3 coding sequence is TGTGCCAGCAGGGGAGGACAGGGGGCGTCCCGGGCTGGAAACACCATATATTTT.

The chain is built from TRBV5-1 and TRBJ2-7; D gene unclear. CDR1 and CDR2 from the germline V gene are SGHRS and YFSETQ. CDR3 length: 14 amino acids. Trimming took off 5 bases at V and 5 bases at J, with 17 bases between the two ends. The CDR3 here is CASRNQIGSHEQYF. The CDR3 DNA follows: TGCGCCAGCAGAAATCAGATAGGTTCCCACGAGCAGTACTTC.

CDR3 sequence: CASRGTVYEQYF. CDR3 bases: TGTGCCAGCAGGGGGACAGTTTACGAGCAGTACTTC. V and J are TRBV6-1 and TRBJ2-7; 7 bases agree with TRBD1. Losses at the gene ends were 6 bases for V and 4 bases for J; bases not matched to a gene: 3. In germline, CDR1 is MNHNS, CDR2 SASEGT. The CDR3 covers 12 residues.

The rearrangement links TRBV7-9 to TRBJ1-2, with 7 bases lining up with TRBD1. The CDR3 is 13 amino acids. V trimming: 1 base; J trimming: 10 bases; junction bases outside the gene matches: 6. CDR1 is SEHNR and CDR2 is FQNEAQ in the germline V gene (reference sequence). As DNA, the CDR3 is TGTGCCAGCAGCTTAGATGGGACAGAGGACTACACCTTC. As protein: CASSLDGTEDYTF.

This clone occurred a few times. V is TRBV13 and J is TRBJ1-2; D is uncertain. The CDR3 sequence is 15 residues long. V lost 5 bases and J 2 bases, leaving 15 bases between the germline ends. Germline V lookup: CDR1 PRHDT, CDR2 FYEKMQ (reference sequence). This chain's CDR3 is CASSLRALPNYGYTF. The DNA for the CDR3 is TGTGCCAGCAGCCTCCGGGCACTTCCCAACTATGGCTACACCTTC.

The chain recombines TRBV14 with TRBJ1-3; maybe TRBD1 (5 bases). V was cut by 8 bases and J by 0 bases, with 11 bases left in between. CDR1 is SGHDN, CDR2 FVKESK, per germline. The CDR3 covers 14 residues. The DNA for the CDR3 is TGTGCCAGCCAGGGACGCTCCTCTGGAAACACCATATATTTT. Translation gives CASQGRSSGNTIYF.

This clone was detected once. This chain joins TRBV5-5 and TRBJ2-7; D is possibly TRBD1 or TRBD2 (7 bases each). The germline V gene has CDR1 SGHKS and CDR2 YYEKEE (reference sequence). Trimming removed 4 bases at V and 2 bases at J, with 16 bases between. The length of the CDR3 is 15 residues. The CDR3 loop is CASSQGGTVTYEQYF. The DNA of the CDR3 is TGTGCCAGCAGCCAGGGGGGGACAGTGACCTACGAGCAGTACTTC.

V gene TRBV28 combines with J gene TRBJ2-7; D may be TRBD1 or TRBD2 (5 bases each). Trimming pared 2 bases from V and 3 bases from J, leaving 17 bases between. The CDR3 is 16 amino acids. Germline assignment: CDR1 MDHEN and CDR2 SYDVKM. CDR3 protein: CASSLEGSPPNYEQYF. The CDR3 nucleotides read TGTGCCAGCAGTTTAGAGGGGTCTCCTCCTAACTACGAGCAGTACTTC.

This clone was seen only once. The chain has TRBV18 and TRBJ1-3; 7 positions match TRBD1. Trimming at V came to 8 bases and at J to 5 bases, leaving 24 bases not matched to a gene. CDR1 is KGHSH, CDR2 LQKENI, per germline. This CDR3 comprises 19 residues. The CDR3 region is CASTPITFPFQGGRNTIYF. The CDR3 DNA reads as TGTGCCAGCACGCCTATCACGTTCCCTTTTCAGGGGGGGAGAAACACCATATATTTT.

A single count supports this clone. This sequence joins TRBV30 and TRBJ2-7; TRBD1 agrees at 9 bases. Per the germline V gene, CDR1 is GTSNPN and CDR2 is SVGIG (reference sequence). The CDR3 is 13 residues long. Losses at the gene ends were 5 bases for V and 3 bases for J; bases not matched to a gene: 5. CDR3 DNA sequence: TGTGCCTGGGGAGGGACAGGGATCTACGAGCAGTACTTC. Its protein product is CAWGGTGIYEQYF.

Regarding this clone: This sample also contains other DNA sequences that code for the same CDR3. The gene calls are TRBV9 and TRBJ2-6; 13 bases agree with TRBD2. Germline V gives CDR1 SGDLS, CDR2 YYNGEE. This CDR3 comprises 18 residues. V was pared by 4 bases and J by 4 bases, with 8 bases of the junction left unmatched. The CDR3 loop is CASSPRLAGGSGANVLTF. CDR3 DNA sequence: TGTGCCAGCAGCCCCCGACTAGCGGGAGGTTCCGGGGCCAACGTCCTGACTTTC. The whole variable domain, filled in from reference TRBV9 and TRBJ2-6, reads DSGVTQTPKHLITATGQRVTLRCSPRSGDLSVYWYQQSLDQGLQFLIQYYNGEERAKGNILERFSAQQFPDLHSELNLSSLELGDSALYFCASSPRLAGGSGANVLTFGAGSRLTVL.

The chain combines TRBV28 with TRBJ2-6, with D hard to call. The CDR3 consists of 15 residues. Per the germline V gene, CDR1 is MDHEN and CDR2 is SYDVKM. V lost 2 bases and J lost 0, with 5 bases in between. CDR3 residues: CASSLNPSGANVLTF. CDR3 nucleotide sequence: TGTGCCAGCAGTTTAAATCCCTCTGGGGCCAACGTCCTGACTTTC.

V usage is TRBV5-4 and J usage is TRBJ2-2, with 10 nucleotides matching TRBD2. CDR3 length equals 15 residues. Per germline, CDR1 SGHNT and CDR2 YYREEE (reference sequence). The V and J ends lost 2 bases and 4 bases, in that order; junction bases with no gene match: 2. Here the CDR3 DNA reads TGTGCCAGCAGCTTCCAGCGGGAGGGCACCGGGGAGCTGTTTTTT. This translates into CASSFQREGTGELFF.

The rearrangement uses TRBV5-8 and TRBJ2-7; D tentatively reads TRBD1 or TRBD2 (5 bases each). CDR1 and CDR2 from the germline V gene are SGHTS and YDEGEE. This CDR3 region has 13 residues. V dropped 0 bases and J dropped 5 bases, with 9 bases sitting between them. CDR3 coding DNA: TGTGCCAGCAGCTTGGCCGGGGCTGACGAGCAGTACTTC. This translates into CASSLAGADEQYF.

V gene TRBV28 combines with J gene TRBJ2-4; possibly TRBD1 for D (5 bases). Trimming removed 5 bases from V and 8 bases from J, with 16 bases in between. Germline V lookup: CDR1 MDHEN, CDR2 SYDVKM. This CDR3 is 14 amino acids long. Written as DNA, the CDR3 is TGTGCCAGCAGTCCCCCCAGGGCAGGAGACATTCAGTACTTC. Protein product: CASSPPRAGDIQYF. Full variable domain (rest looked up from reference TRBV28 and TRBJ2-4): DVKVTQSSRYLVKRTGEKVFLECVQDMDHENMFWYRQDPGLGLRLIYFSYDVKMKEKGDIPEGYSVSREKKERFSLILESASTNQTSMYLCASSPPRAGDIQYFGAGTRLSVL.

This chain connects TRBV18 to TRBJ1-1; 10 bases align to TRBD1. Losses at the gene ends were 4 bases for V and 6 bases for J; bases not matched to a gene: 2. Germline CDR1 reads KGHSH; CDR2 reads LQKENI. This CDR3 region has 13 residues. CDR3 residues: CASSRDRGSEAFF. The CDR3 coding sequence is TGTGCCAGCTCACGGGACAGGGGCTCTGAAGCTTTCTTT.

The chain is built from TRBV7-9 and TRBJ1-2, with D possibly being TRBD1 (5 bases). The ends were cut back, 8 bases at V and 2 bases at J, with 9 bases in the middle. The length of the CDR3 is 12 residues. From germline, CDR1 is SEHNR and CDR2 FQNEAQ (reference sequence). CDR3 in amino acids: CASVGQNYGYTF. CDR3 in DNA: TGTGCCAGCGTGGGGCAGAACTATGGCTACACCTTC.

As concerns this clone: Different DNA sequences within this sample yield the same CDR3. The V call is TRBV2, the J call TRBJ1-1; possibly TRBD1 for D (5 bases). The CDR3 has 13 residues. CDR1 is SNHLY, CDR2 FYNNEI, per germline. V gave up 1 base and J gave up 5 bases, with 8 bases separating them. CDR3 DNA: TGTGCCAGCAGTGAAGGTCCAGGGACTGAAGCTTTCTTT. Its translation: CASSEGPGTEAFF.

This clone was seen at least ten times. The chain uses TRBV29-1 and TRBJ2-1, with 15 bases matching TRBD2. Germline V gene lookup returns CDR1 SQVTM and CDR2 ANQGSEA. The CDR3 extends over 14 amino acids. V was clipped by 8 bases and J by 8 bases; unmatched bases: 7. The CDR3 protein is CSLKGLAGGDEQFF. The CDR3 DNA reads as TGCAGCCTCAAGGGACTAGCGGGGGGAGATGAGCAGTTCTTC.

This rearrangement joins TRBV9 to TRBJ1-3, with D uncertain. V dropped 3 bases and J dropped 0 bases, with 13 bases sitting between them. In germline, CDR1 is SGDLS, CDR2 YYNGEE. This CDR3 spans 16 amino acids. In DNA, the CDR3 is TGTGCCAGCAGCGCCCCCCTTGGAAACTCTGGAAACACCATATATTTT. It yields the protein CASSAPLGNSGNTIYF.

This clone was detected a few times. The chain couples TRBV2 to TRBJ2-2, with D hard to call. Germline values: CDR1 SNHLY, CDR2 FYNNEI. The CDR3 spans 14 residues. Deletions cut 4 bases from V and 5 bases from J, with 11 bases between. Here the CDR3 reads CASSVELTTGELFF. The CDR3 DNA is TGTGCCAGCAGTGTGGAACTGACGACCGGGGAGCTGTTTTTT.